The rows below give T cell receptor beta chains drawn from one sample of a study of cytomegalovirus exposure and HLA in healthy donors. The protocol was immunoSEQ multiplex PCR, while the TCRdb copy is restricted to in-frame clones and leaves out a portion. The table records 250,000 or so clones, about 90% of them present only once. Sequences were obtained from PBMCs. The receptors shown here come from a girl aged 2-10 years in good health and CMV-seronegative. CDR3s include the opening cysteine and the closing phenylalanine or tryptophan. Fields, in order: D gene, clone size, J gene, V gene, CDR3 protein, CDR3 DNA. The D gene is left open where the match is weak. Size is omitted from some rows. Given values are once, few, many or a class for expanded clones.

.,once,TRBJ1-1,TRBV5-1,CASSLAQRAEAFF,TGCGCCAGCAGCTTAGCCCAGCGGGCTGAAGCTTTCTTT
.,.,TRBJ2-3,TRBV20-1,CSGRADTQYF,TGCAGTGGTCGTGCGGATACGCAGTATTTT
TRBD1,.,TRBJ1-5,TRBV6-1,CASSLTGGSQPQHF,TGTGCCAGCAGCTTAACAGGGGGCAGTCAGCCCCAGCATTTT
.,.,TRBJ2-5,TRBV5-4,CASSRQGYQETQYF,TGTGCCAGCAGCCGTCAGGGCTACCAAGAGACCCAGTACTTC
TRBD1,once,TRBJ2-6,TRBV6-1,CASRGTGSGANVLTF,TGTGCCAGCAGGGGGACAGGGTCCGGGGCCAACGTCCTGACTTTC
TRBD1,.,TRBJ1-1,TRBV7-9,CASSSLRQGNTEAFF,TGTGCCAGCAGCTCTCTAAGACAGGGTAACACTGAAGCTTTCTTT
.,.,TRBJ1-5,TRBV2,CASSGRGRGFNQPQHF,TGTGCCAGCAGTGGAAGAGGGCGGGGCTTCAATCAGCCCCAGCATTTT
TRBD1,.,TRBJ2-1,TRBV9,CASSLRDRGNEQFF,TGTGCCAGCAGCCTCCGGGACAGGGGTAATGAGCAGTTCTTC
.,.,TRBJ1-5,TRBV21-1,CASSKNPKDRGNQPQHF,TGTGCCAGCAGCAAAAACCCAAAGGACAGGGGAAATCAGCCCCAGCATTTT
TRBD1,few,TRBJ1-1,TRBV10-2,CATGTANTEAFF,TGCGCCACAGGGACAGCAAACACTGAAGCTTTCTTT
TRBD1,.,TRBJ1-2,TRBV4-1,CASSRPETGTGDPLSYGYTF,TGCGCCAGCAGCCGCCCGGAGACTGGGACAGGGGACCCCTTATCCTATGGCTACACCTTC
.,.,TRBJ1-1,TRBV7-3,CASSARPGDTEAFF,TGTGCCAGCAGCGCCCGGCCGGGAGACACTGAAGCTTTCTTT
.,.,TRBJ2-2,TRBV20-1,CSASRLGELFF,TGCAGTGCTAGTCGTTTGGGGGAGCTGTTTTTT
TRBD2,.,TRBJ2-7,TRBV9,CASSVALAGYEQYF,TGTGCCAGCAGCGTAGCACTAGCGGGCTACGAGCAGTACTTC
.,once,TRBJ1-2,TRBV28,CASSPDIFGYTF,TGTGCCAGCAGCCCTGACATTTTCGGCTACACCTTC
TRBD1,.,TRBJ2-2,TRBV7-6,CASSTTGGSTGELFF,TGTGCCAGCAGCACGACAGGGGGTAGCACCGGGGAGCTGTTTTTT
.,.,TRBJ2-2,TRBV27,CASSFRDGELFF,TGTGCCAGCAGTTTCAGGGACGGGGAGCTGTTTTTT
TRBD1,.,TRBJ2-5,TRBV7-3,CASSLFGDREETQYF,TGTGCCAGCAGCTTATTCGGGGACAGGGAAGAGACCCAGTACTTC